This TCR beta chain was profiled in a study of cytomegalovirus exposure and HLA in healthy donors. Study results and caveats: A later analysis showed TCR association rates differing by HLA locus, peaking at DRB1 and lowest at HLA-C.

Use of 60 Vbeta and 13 Jbeta primers characterized the PCR. Assay used: immunoSEQ multiplex PCR; TCRdb lists only in-frame clones, some missing. The sample records roughly 100,000 clones, around 68% being singletons. As concerns this clone: Its antigen is unidentified.

V was pared by 6 bases and J by 3 bases, with 9 bases of the junction left unmatched. The length of the CDR3 is 15 residues. The V gene's germline CDR1 is MDHEN and CDR2 SYDVKM. Healthy donors of bone marrow made up the group. The TCR sequence derives from a human donor in good health. The sample was PBMCs. V and J are TRBV28 and TRBJ1-2; 8 nucleotides align to TRBD1. Here the CDR3 DNA reads TGTGCCAGCAGCGGACTCGGACAGGGCCACTATGGCTACACCTTC. It encodes CASSGLGQGHYGYTF.